A single sample gave rise to the 2 T cell receptor beta chains below, sequenced in a study of OX40 agonist ivuxolimab in advanced cancers. Using immunoSEQ multiplex PCR, the repertoire was profiled, and TCRdb retains in-frame clones only, with some absent. The table has about 79,000 clones, 70% to 90% seen once. The specimen was CD4+ or CD8+ T cells sorted from blood, collected in a trial of the OX40 agonist ivuxolimab. The receptors shown here come from an adult with an advanced solid tumor such as melanoma, head and neck, liver or kidney cancer.

Regarding this clone: This sample also contains other DNA sequences that code for the same CDR3. The rearrangement links TRBV9 to TRBJ1-2; D unclear. V was pared by 0 bases and J by 7 bases, with 7 bases between. The CDR3 sequence is 12 residues long. Per the germline V gene, CDR1 is SGDLS and CDR2 is YYNGEE. The DNA of the CDR3 is TGTGCCAGCAGCGTAGTAGGAGGTGGCTACACCTTC. Its protein product is CASSVVGGGYTF.

The chain employs TRBV6-4 and TRBJ2-5; 12 bases are a match to TRBD2. The CDR3 totals 14 residues. The germline V gene encodes CDR1 MRHNA and CDR2 SNTAGT. The trim removed 6 bases at V and 5 bases at J, leaving 4 bases unmatched. As DNA, the CDR3 is TGTGCCAGCAGCGGAGGACTAGCGGGGGAGACCCAGTACTTC. Translation: CASSGGLAGETQYF.